The T cell receptor beta chain under discussion was sequenced for a study of T cell responses to AZD1222 COVID-19 vaccine. The protocol was immunoSEQ multiplex PCR, while the TCRdb copy is restricted to in-frame clones and leaves out a portion. The sample consists of over 65,000 clones, about 86% of them appearing once. Germline V gene sequence: CDR1 MGHRA, CDR2 YSYEKL. This CDR3 comprises 18 residues. The V gene lost 4 bases and the J gene lost 4 bases, with 24 bases spanning the gap. The TCR sequence derives from an adult in good health. The chain uses TRBV4-1 and TRBJ2-3; D tentatively fits TRBD1 or TRBD2 (6 bases each). Sequences were derived from peripheral blood, sampled on day 0 of AZD1222 vaccination. The CDR3 reads CASSPKGGTGRKADTQYF. The DNA of the CDR3 is TGCGCCAGCAGCCCTAAGGGAGGAACAGGGAGGAAAGCAGATACGCAGTATTTT.